This T cell receptor (beta chain) was captured in a study of identical twins. MiXCR, applied by TCRdb to the 5' RACE reads, yields one record per CDR3 protein. The table lists a few hundred thousand distinct CDR3 sequences, about 8.3% of them singletons. Only healthy Caucasians were included as donors. The CDR3 loop spans 12 amino acids. J gave up 3 bases and V 8 bases, and 2 bases lay outside the gene matches. CDR1 MNHEY and CDR2 SVGEGT come from the germline V gene. Study-wide results and limits: Memory repertoires showed no such pattern, whereas abundant cord blood beta clonotypes carried fewer insertions.

A word on this clonotype: Its antigen is undetermined.

These data also featured in a second study, about yellow fever vaccine responses in identical twins.

The sequencing sample was made of CD8+ T cells sorted from blood. The clonotype comes from a woman between 18 and 29 years old in good health. The chain employs TRBV6-2 or TRBV6-3 and TRBJ2-7; TRBD2 aligns across 9 bases. CDR3 in DNA: TGTGCCAGCCTAGCGGGGAACTACGAGCAGTACTTC. The encoded protein is CASLAGNYEQYF.